The clone carrying this TCR beta chain showed up just once. Its specificity is not known. This record comes from a study of blood T cells in healthy people across ages. Germline V gene lookup returns CDR1 SQVTM and CDR2 ANQGSEA. Trimming shortened V by 3 bases and J by 2 bases, and 12 bases separated the two germline ends. The CDR3 spans 14 residues. Points from the study as a whole: Without sorted subsets, naive and antigen-experienced compartments could not be conclusively compared.

Primed by a sample-barcoded 5' primer and a J-beta primer mix, a second PCR proceeded for 7 to 11 cycles. Each cDNA was tagged by a template-switch adaptor containing 12 random nucleotides. Via MiXCR, TCRdb re-called the 5' RACE reads, giving one row per CDR3 protein. The sample consists of about 1.8 million distinct CDR3 sequences, around half of them appearing once. Healthy Caucasians from Russia aged roughly 6 to 90 served as donors. Peripheral blood from each donor was collected in a volume of roughly 9.2 milliliters. This receptor was identified in a woman aged 40 to 50 in good health. The sequencing input was blood. The V and J genes are TRBV29-1 and TRBJ2-3; D remains unclear. CDR3 DNA: TGCAGCGTTGACGATGCCGAAACCACAGATACGCAGTATTTT. It yields the protein CSVDDAETTDTQYF.